Sequencing of this T cell receptor beta chain was carried out in a study of CD8 T cells in Susac syndrome. The CDR3 is 15 residues long. In germline, CDR1 is DFQATT, CDR2 SNEGSKA (reference sequence). V lost 3 bases to trimming and J lost 2 bases; unmatched junction nucleotides: 2. The RNA, about 0.5 to 1 ug, was put through reverse transcription using random hexamers. TCRdb re-called the immunoSEQ multiplex PCR reads with MiXCR, one entry per CDR3 protein. The repertoire consists of 140,000 or so distinct CDR3 sequences, with around 95% occurring once and the leading ten covering over 0.075%. Source material: CD4+ T cells from PBMCs. The receptor's source is a human donor with Susac syndrome. The chain couples TRBV20-1 to TRBJ2-3, with 13 nucleotides matching TRBD2. The DNA for the CDR3 is TGCAGTGCTAGGACTAGCGGGGGGTTCACAGATACGCAGTATTTT. Its translation is CSARTSGGFTDTQYF.